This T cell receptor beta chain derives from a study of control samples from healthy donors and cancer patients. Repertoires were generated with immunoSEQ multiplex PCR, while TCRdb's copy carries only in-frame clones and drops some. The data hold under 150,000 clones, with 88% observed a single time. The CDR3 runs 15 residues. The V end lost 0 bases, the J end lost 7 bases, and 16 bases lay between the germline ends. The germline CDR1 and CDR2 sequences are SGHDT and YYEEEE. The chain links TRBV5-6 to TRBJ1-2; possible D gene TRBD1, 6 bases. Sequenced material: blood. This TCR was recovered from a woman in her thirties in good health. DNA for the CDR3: TGTGCCAGCAGCTTGGGGTCCGGGGGCGCGGGTGGCTACACCTTC. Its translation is CASSLGSGGAGGYTF.